Below are 18 T cell receptor beta chains sequenced from a single sample in a study of CD8 T cells in ankylosing spondylitis. Study-wide points: Seemingly characteristic of ankylosing spondylitis blood was a TCR beta motif consisting of under ten highly homologous variants.

TCRdb recomputed calls from the 5' RACE reads with MiXCR, one row per CDR3 protein. The sample has some 840,000 distinct CDR3 sequences; about 12% are singletons. No antigen has been assigned to these receptors. Sequences were obtained from blood, either unsorted or a sorted T cell fraction (not recorded which). These receptors all come from a male donor with ankylosing spondylitis.

In this sample, this clonotype turned up a few times. CDR3 nucleotides: TGTGCAGCGGGAGACAGCACAGATACGCAGTATTTT. Translated, it gives CAAGDSTDTQYF. The chain has TRBV6-5 and TRBJ2-3; 8 positions agree with TRBD2. In germline, CDR1 is MNHEY, CDR2 SVGAGI. This CDR3 spans 12 amino acids.

This clonotype was counted a few times. The chain has TRBV9 and TRBJ2-4; D possibly corresponds to TRBD2 (5 bases). The germline V and J ends were trimmed by 3 bases and 6 bases, with 16 bases remaining between them. Germline V gene lookup returns CDR1 SGDLS and CDR2 YYNGEE. The CDR3 length is 15 residues. CDR3 protein: CASSAAGGGRNIQYF. The CDR3 nucleotides read TGTGCCAGCAGCGCCGCAGGAGGCGGCAGAAACATTCAGTACTTC.

J is TRBJ2-1 and V is TRBV20-1; 11 bases are a match to TRBD2. V trimming: 1 base; J trimming: 8 bases; junction bases outside the gene matches: 19. This CDR3 region has 19 residues. Germline CDR1 and CDR2: DFQATT and SNEGSKA (reference sequence). CDR3 sequence (DNA): TGCAGTGCTAGAGGAGTACTAGCGGGAGTATTGGGGCTAGAGGATGAGCAGTTCTTC. Translation gives CSARGVLAGVLGLEDEQFF.

The rearrangement joins TRBV5-8 to TRBJ1-2; 10 nucleotides line up with TRBD1. Unmatched junction bases numbered 5, after V lost 3 bases and J lost 0 bases. CDR3 length equals 16 residues. The germline V gene has CDR1 SGHTS and CDR2 YDEGEE. CDR3 amino acids: CASSWDRGHSNYGYTF. In DNA form, the CDR3 reads TGTGCCAGCAGCTGGGACAGGGGCCATTCTAACTATGGCTACACCTTC.

This rearrangement joins TRBV5-6 to TRBJ1-2; the match to TRBD1 covers 9 bases. Germline values: CDR1 SGHDT, CDR2 YYEEEE. The CDR3 loop spans 14 amino acids. The junction had 3 bases not matched to a gene; V was cut back by 4 bases and J by 2 bases. DNA for the CDR3: TGTGCCAGCAGCCGGGACAGGGTAAACTATGGCTACACCTTC. Its translation: CASSRDRVNYGYTF.

This clonotype has only a few counts. The chain couples TRBV15 to TRBJ2-7; 7 positions match TRBD2. J was trimmed by 5 bases and V by 1 base; bases with no gene match: 8. This CDR3 comprises 15 residues. Germline CDR1 reads LNHNV; CDR2 reads YYDKDF (reference sequence). CDR3 residues: CATSRAGTGTNEQYF. In DNA, the CDR3 is TGTGCCACCAGCAGAGCGGGCACCGGGACTAACGAGCAGTACTTC.

V usage is TRBV10-3 and J usage is TRBJ2-2, with 12 positions matching TRBD2. Germline CDR1 ENHRY, CDR2 SYGVKD. The CDR3 totals 17 residues. The trim removed 7 bases at V and 1 base at J, leaving 7 bases unmatched. The CDR3 sequence: CAINRGLAGMNTGELFF. The CDR3 DNA reads as TGTGCCATCAACAGAGGACTAGCGGGAATGAACACCGGGGAGCTGTTTTTT.

V gene TRBV7-8 combines with J gene TRBJ1-2; D is unresolved. With 5 bases removed from V and 2 bases from J, the gap between germline ends came to 9 bases. The length of the CDR3 is 13 residues. The germline CDR1 and CDR2 sequences are SGHVS and FQNEAQ. The chain's CDR3 is CASSPGFNYGYTF. The CDR3 nucleotides read TGTGCCAGCAGCCCGGGATTCAACTATGGCTACACCTTC. The variable domain in full, completed from reference TRBV7-8 and TRBJ1-2, reads GAGVSQSPRYKVAKRGQDVALRCDPISGHVSLFWYQQALGQGPEFLTYFQNEAQLDKSGLPSDRFFAERPEGSVSTLKIQRTQQEDSAVYLCASSPGFNYGYTFGSGTRLTVV.

The chain combines TRBV18 with TRBJ2-5; D is tentatively TRBD1 or TRBD2 (5 bases each). CDR3 length: 13 residues. The germline V gene has CDR1 KGHSH and CDR2 LQKENI. Trimming took off 3 bases at V and 5 bases at J, with 10 bases between the two ends. CDR3 nucleotides: TGTGCCAGCTCACCGGGACGGTGGGAGACCCAGTACTTC. It encodes CASSPGRWETQYF. The variable domain in full, with the rest retrieved from reference TRBV18 and TRBJ2-5, is NAGVMQNPRHLVRRRGQEARLRCSPMKGHSHVYWYRQLPEEGLKFMVYLQKENIIDESGMPKERFSAEFPKEGPSILRIQQVVRGDSAAYFCASSPGRWETQYFGPGTRLLVL.

CDR3 DNA sequence: TGTGCCAGCAGCTTGGCACAGGCTGGCTTTTGGGGTAATGAGCAGTTCTTC. This encodes CASSLAQAGFWGNEQFF. The V gene is TRBV5-5, the J gene TRBJ2-1; D is possibly TRBD1 (5 bases). CDR1 is SGHKS and CDR2 is YYEKEE in the germline V gene (reference sequence). The ends were cut back, 0 bases at V and 7 bases at J, with 20 bases in the middle. CDR3 length equals 17 residues. Full variable domain (rest looked up from reference TRBV5-5 and TRBJ2-1): DAGVTQSPTHLIKTRGQQVTLRCSPISGHKSVSWYQQVLGQGPQFIFQYYEKEERGRGNFPDRFSARQFPNYSSELNVNALLLGDSALYLCASSLAQAGFWGNEQFFGPGTRLTVL.

Ten or more counts support this clonotype. V and J are TRBV2 and TRBJ2-3; possibly TRBD1 for D (5 bases). V lost 7 bases, J lost 4 bases, and 12 bases lay in between. This CDR3 contains 13 residues. Per germline, CDR1 SNHLY and CDR2 FYNNEI. The CDR3 DNA is TGTGCCAGCACCGGGCAGGGCGCAGATACGCAGTATTTT. It translates to CASTGQGADTQYF.

There are many counts of this clonotype. The chain is built from TRBV20-1 and TRBJ2-3; maybe TRBD2 (5 bases). The germline V and J ends were trimmed by 3 bases and 4 bases, with 8 bases remaining between them. CDR3 size: 12 residues. Germline V gene lookup returns CDR1 DFQATT and CDR2 SNEGSKA (reference sequence). The CDR3 loop reads CSASISADTQYF. In DNA, the CDR3 is TGCAGTGCTAGCATTAGCGCAGATACGCAGTATTTT.

In regard to this clonotype: A read error is possible here, since a much larger clone lies one base away. The chain joins TRBV20-1 to TRBJ2-3; D not certain. V was trimmed by 1 base and J by 7 bases, leaving 3 bases between them. Germline V lookup: CDR1 DFQATT, CDR2 SNEGSKA (reference sequence). The CDR3 sequence is 10 residues long. The CDR3: CSARANTQYF. The CDR3 DNA sequence: TGCAGTGCTAGAGCAAATACGCAGTATTTT.

The chain combines TRBV10-3 with TRBJ2-5; 10 nucleotides match TRBD1. The V and J ends lost 8 bases and 4 bases, in that order; junction bases with no gene match: 7. The germline CDR1 and CDR2 sequences are ENHRY and SYGVKD. The CDR3 length is 14 residues. The CDR3 region has the DNA TGTGCCATCTCGGGACAGGGGAGTTCAGAGACCCAGTACTTC. It translates to CAISGQGSSETQYF.

The chain carries TRBV20-1 and TRBJ2-5, with 10 positions matching TRBD2. The junction had 7 bases not matched to a gene; V was cut back by 5 bases and J by 4 bases. CDR3 length: 14 residues. Per germline, CDR1 DFQATT and CDR2 SNEGSKA (reference sequence). In DNA, the CDR3 is TGCAGTGCTTGGCTTAGCGGGGGGAGAGAGACCCAGTACTTC. The encoded protein is CSAWLSGGRETQYF.

This clonotype was found many times. The rearrangement links TRBV20-1 to TRBJ1-1; possible D gene TRBD1, 5 bases. The V gene's germline CDR1 is DFQATT and CDR2 SNEGSKA (reference sequence). CDR3 length: 14 amino acids. Trimming pared 3 bases from V and 6 bases from J, leaving 17 bases between. As DNA, the CDR3 is TGCAGTGCTAGCCTGGCGGGACCGGGGGCTGAAGCTTTCTTT. It is translated as CSASLAGPGAEAFF.

This clonotype was detected many times. The chain joins TRBV28 to TRBJ2-3; TRBD1 matches at 7 bases. Germline V lookup: CDR1 MDHEN, CDR2 SYDVKM. The CDR3 extends over 15 amino acids. Trimming removed 6 bases from V and 3 bases from J; junction bases left unmatched: 9. In DNA, the CDR3 is TGTGCCAGCAGCCCTCAGACAGGGTGGACAGATACGCAGTATTTT. It codes for CASSPQTGWTDTQYF.

The V gene is TRBV4-3, the J gene TRBJ2-1, with D perhaps matching TRBD2 (5 bases). CDR3 length: 16 residues. Germline CDR1 is LGHNA and CDR2 is YSLEER. V was clipped by 3 bases and J by 4 bases, with 16 bases between them. The CDR3 DNA follows: TGCGCCAGCAGCCAGATGGTGAGCGGACTTTACAATGAGCAGTTCTTC. It codes for CASSQMVSGLYNEQFF.